The 20 T cell receptor beta chains below were found in one sample sequenced in a study of blood T cell repertoires in COVID-19. The table came from immunoSEQ multiplex PCR; TCRdb's copy has only in-frame clones and leaves some out. The sample consists of around 230,000 clones, about nine tenths of them appearing once. The sequenced sample was peripheral blood. These receptors were obtained from a man between 60 and 70 years old who had recovered from COVID-19.

V gene TRBV12-3 or TRBV12-4 combines with J gene TRBJ1-2; possible D gene TRBD1, 6 bases. The CDR3 length is 13 residues. Trimming cost V 8 bases and J 6 bases, with 16 bases left between them. The CDR3 region has the DNA TGTGCCAGCCGACAGGACTGGAGCGATGGCTACACCTTC. This translates into CASRQDWSDGYTF.

The chain is built from TRBV18 and TRBJ2-6, with a tentative D call TRBD2 (6 bases). The germline V gene encodes CDR1 KGHSH and CDR2 LQKENI. V shed 3 bases and J shed 0 bases, with 15 bases lying between them. This CDR3 is 18 amino acids long. The CDR3 sequence: CASSPVSVGGSGANVLTF. The CDR3 DNA reads as TGTGCCAGCTCACCGGTCTCCGTGGGGGGCTCTGGGGCCAACGTCCTGACTTTC.

The rearrangement joins TRBV11-2 to TRBJ2-5, with a tentative D call TRBD2 (5 bases). There are 13 residues in the CDR3. Germline CDR1 reads SGHAT; CDR2 reads FQNNGV. The germline V and J ends were trimmed by 1 base and 5 bases, with 8 bases remaining between them. This CDR3 reads CASSLAGSETQYF. CDR3 bases: TGTGCCAGCAGCTTAGCGGGGTCTGAGACCCAGTACTTC.

This clone was seen only a few times. The same CDR3 also results from other DNA sequences found in this sample. The CDR3 reads CASSLALAGGNEQFF. DNA of the CDR3: TGCGCCAGCAGCTTGGCACTAGCGGGGGGCAATGAGCAGTTCTTC. The chain links TRBV5-1 to TRBJ2-1; 12 bases agree with TRBD2. CDR3 size: 15 residues. After removal of 0 bases from V and 6 bases from J, the junction contained 1 base not matched to a gene. The germline V gene encodes CDR1 SGHRS and CDR2 YFSETQ.

V is TRBV5-1 and J is TRBJ1-6; 7 positions agree with TRBD1. This CDR3 contains 15 residues. V trimming: 0 bases; J trimming: 13 bases; junction bases outside the gene matches: 10. The V gene's germline CDR1 is SGHRS and CDR2 YFSETQ. The CDR3: CASSLAGDRATPLHF. The CDR3 nucleotides are TGCGCCAGCAGCTTGGCGGGGGACAGAGCAACGCCCCTCCACTTT.

This clone was seen many times. V is TRBV2 and J is TRBJ2-2; 10 bases line up with TRBD2. Germline CDR1 reads SNHLY; CDR2 reads FYNNEI. Trimming at V came to 7 bases and at J to 10 bases, leaving 9 bases not matched to a gene. The CDR3 is 14 residues long. The CDR3 sequence is CASMISGGSPELFF. The CDR3 DNA sequence: TGTGCCAGCATGATTAGCGGGGGGTCCCCGGAGCTGTTTTTT.

The chain has TRBV3-1 (or the pseudogene TRBV3-2) and TRBJ2-6, with D hard to call. Between the trimmed V and J ends, which lost 5 bases and 2 bases, there was a span of 4 bases. Germline-derived CDR1 and CDR2 are LGHDT and YNNKEL (reference sequence). The CDR3 length is 13 residues. The CDR3, as DNA: TGTGCCAGCAGCTTTACTGGGGCCAACGTCCTGACTTTC. Protein product: CASSFTGANVLTF.

This clone was seen only a few times. The V and J genes are TRBV5-4 and TRBJ2-1; 15 nucleotides line up with TRBD2. Germline CDR1 reads SGHNT; CDR2 reads YYREEE (reference sequence). V shed 3 bases, J shed 5 bases, and the junction held 9 bases outside the gene matches. CDR3 size: 18 residues. The CDR3 DNA is TGTGCCAGCAGCTCCCTGGGACTAGCGGGGGGCCATGACAATGAGCAGTTCTTC. Translating it yields CASSSLGLAGGHDNEQFF.

This clone was counted only a few times. The rearrangement uses TRBV15 and TRBJ2-4, with TRBD1 as a possible D gene (5 bases). Germline loops: CDR1 LNHNV, CDR2 YYDKDF (reference sequence). The ends were cut back, 4 bases at V and 7 bases at J, with 11 bases in the middle. The CDR3 is 13 residues long. The CDR3 nucleotides read TGTGCCACCAGCATGACAGTGGGGAACATTCAGTACTTC. It is translated as CATSMTVGNIQYF. Full variable domain (missing parts from reference TRBV15 and TRBJ2-4): DAMVIQNPRYQVTQFGKPVTLSCSQTLNHNVMYWYQQKSSQAPKLLFHYYDKDFNNEADTPDNFQSRRPNTSFCFLDIRSPGLGDTAMYLCATSMTVGNIQYFGAGTRLSVL.

V gene TRBV11-2 combines with J gene TRBJ1-1; perhaps TRBD1 as D (5 bases). Germline CDR1 reads SGHAT; CDR2 reads FQNNGV. The CDR3 contains 14 residues. The ends were cut back, 5 bases at V and 0 bases at J, with 10 bases in the middle. This CDR3 reads CASSTQGLNTEAFF. CDR3 nucleotide sequence: TGTGCCAGCAGCACTCAGGGATTGAACACTGAAGCTTTCTTT.

The chain joins TRBV29-1 to TRBJ2-3; 11 positions match TRBD1. The CDR3 is made up of 14 amino acids. CDR1 SQVTM and CDR2 ANQGSEA come from the germline V gene. The junction had 4 bases not matched to a gene; V was cut back by 6 bases and J by 2 bases. The CDR3 nucleotides read TGCAGCGTCGCGGGACAGGGGGTCACAGATACGCAGTATTTT. It is translated as CSVAGQGVTDTQYF.

This rearrangement joins TRBV6-5 to TRBJ1-1; 9 bases fit TRBD1. After removal of 11 bases from V and 4 bases from J, the junction contained 11 bases not matched to a gene. This CDR3 is built from 14 residues. CDR1 and CDR2 from the germline V gene are MNHEY and SVGAGI. The CDR3 region has the DNA TGTGCCGTGTTACAGGGGGCTCGATTCACTGAAGCTTTCTTT. It encodes CAVLQGARFTEAFF.

CDR3 sequence reads: CASSLVAGGTYGYTF. The CDR3 DNA reads as TGTGCCAGCAGCTTGGTAGCAGGGGGCACCTATGGCTACACCTTC. The chain recombines TRBV5-6 with TRBJ1-2; TRBD1 matches 8 bases. In germline, CDR1 is SGHDT, CDR2 YYEEEE. The J segment lost 4 bases and the V segment lost 0 bases, leaving 5 bases of the junction unmatched. This CDR3 spans 15 amino acids.

The chain's CDR3 is CASSRSLAIVDTQYF. The CDR3 region has the DNA TGTGCCAGTAGTAGGTCCCTTGCGATCGTGGATACGCAGTATTTT. The chain combines TRBV19 with TRBJ2-3; D not resolved. The CDR3 is 15 residues long. Germline-derived CDR1 and CDR2 are LNHDA and SQIVND (reference sequence). V was shortened by 4 bases and J by 6 bases, with 17 bases between the two germline ends.

In this sample, this clone turned up once. The J gene is TRBJ1-2, the V gene TRBV6-1; perhaps TRBD1 as D (5 bases). Germline lookup yields CDR1 MNHNS and CDR2 SASEGT. The CDR3 contains 14 residues. V lost 0 bases and J 14 bases, leaving 19 bases between the germline ends. CDR3 sequence: CASSEAMEKGSSTF. The CDR3 bases are TGTGCCAGCAGTGAAGCGATGGAAAAGGGGTCCAGTACCTTC.

This chain links TRBV9 with TRBJ2-6; D not certain. V lost 7 bases and J 4 bases, leaving 12 bases between the germline ends. This CDR3 spans 14 amino acids. Germline V CDR1 and CDR2: SGDLS, YYNGEE. For the CDR3, the DNA is TGTGCCAGCCACAGTGCCCCAGGGGCCAACGTCCTGACTTTC. It yields the protein CASHSAPGANVLTF.

This clone has only a few counts. V usage is TRBV2 and J usage is TRBJ1-3; D gene ambiguous. Trimming pared 7 bases from V and 9 bases from J, leaving 13 bases between. The CDR3 totals 12 residues. Germline CDR1 is SNHLY and CDR2 is FYNNEI. CDR3 in DNA: TGTGCCAGCAAGAGGTTTGAGAGCACCATATATTTT. This encodes CASKRFESTIYF.

The CDR3 reads CATSFPGGGETQYF. The CDR3 bases are TGTGCCACCAGCTTCCCCGGAGGGGGCGAGACGCAGTATTTT. This sequence joins TRBV24-1 and TRBJ2-3, with a weak D call TRBD1 (7 bases). The CDR3 is made up of 14 amino acids. The germline V and J ends were trimmed by 7 bases and 9 bases, with 19 bases remaining between them. Germline V gene data show CDR1 as KGHDR and CDR2 as SFDVKD.

The chain is built from TRBV7-6 and TRBJ2-7, with 9 bases that match TRBD1. CDR3 length: 16 amino acids. The V and J ends lost 1 base and 5 bases, in that order; junction bases with no gene match: 9. The germline V gene has CDR1 SGHVS and CDR2 FNYEAQ. CDR3 amino acids: CASSLGEAGTGNEQYF. CDR3 coding DNA: TGTGCCAGCAGCTTAGGGGAAGCAGGGACAGGGAACGAGCAGTACTTC.

The chain recombines TRBV27 with TRBJ2-3, with D tentatively TRBD2 (6 bases). V was cut by 2 bases and J by 5 bases, with 14 bases left in between. The germline CDR1 and CDR2 sequences are MNHEY and SMNVEV (reference sequence). The length of the CDR3 is 15 residues. The CDR3 protein is CASSLVGGLLDTQYF. The DNA for the CDR3 is TGTGCCAGCAGTTTAGTCGGGGGACTCCTAGATACGCAGTATTTT.